Listed here are 3 T cell receptor beta chains from one sample, sequenced in a study of blood T cell repertoires in COVID-19. Data came from immunoSEQ multiplex PCR; TCRdb stores just in-frame clones and leaves some out. Here the sample spans 25,000 to 35,000 clones, around 85% being singletons. The sequenced material came from peripheral blood. These receptors all stem from a man aged 60-69 years with active COVID-19.

In DNA, the CDR3 is TGTGCCAGCAGCAGGGTCACCAATCAGCCCCAGCATTTT. Encoded protein: CASSRVTNQPQHF. The chain couples TRBV6-5 to TRBJ1-5, with a weak D call TRBD1 (5 bases). The CDR3 is 13 amino acids. Per the germline V gene, CDR1 is MNHEY and CDR2 is SVGAGI. Trimming removed 6 bases at V and 3 bases at J, with 9 bases between.

The V call is TRBV9, the J call TRBJ2-5; perhaps TRBD2 as D (5 bases). Germline-derived CDR1 and CDR2 are SGDLS and YYNGEE. The CDR3 consists of 15 residues. Trimming took off 4 bases at V and 2 bases at J, with 15 bases between the two ends. CDR3 protein: CASSRSESGQETQYF. The CDR3 DNA is TGTGCCAGCAGCCGCTCGGAAAGCGGACAAGAGACCCAGTACTTC. The variable domain in full, completed from reference TRBV9 and TRBJ2-5, reads DSGVTQTPKHLITATGQRVTLRCSPRSGDLSVYWYQQSLDQGLQFLIQYYNGEERAKGNILERFSAQQFPDLHSELNLSSLELGDSALYFCASSRSESGQETQYFGPGTRLLVL.

The V and J genes are TRBV25-1 and TRBJ2-5; TRBD1 matches at 7 bases. CDR1 is MGHDK and CDR2 is SYGVNS in the germline V gene. This CDR3 spans 16 amino acids. The J segment lost 5 bases and the V segment lost 2 bases, leaving 11 bases of the junction unmatched. The CDR3 is CASSERTGAFRETQYF. The CDR3 DNA reads TGTGCCAGCAGTGAACGAACAGGGGCCTTCCGGGAGACCCAGTACTTC.